These T cell receptor beta chains were read from a single sample in a study of T cells in Graves' hyperthyroidism and ophthalmopathy. TCRdb independently ran MiXCR on the multiplex PCR reads; one entry per CDR3 protein. The table lists almost 600,000 distinct CDR3 sequences, 14% of them singletons. The source material was blood. These receptors were collected from a woman aged 30 to 39 with Graves' hyperthyroidism that later progressed to Graves' ophthalmopathy. The CDR3 runs from the conserved cysteine through the conserved F or W. Fields, in order: D gene, clone size, J gene, V gene, CDR3 DNA, CDR3 protein. A D gene is named only where the DNA matches it firmly. Clone size is given for some rows only: seen once, a few or many times, or a class if the clone is expanded.

- many TRBJ2-7 TRBV29-1 TGCAGCGTTGGGACTTCCCGCGCGTCCGAGCAGTACTTC CSVGTSRASEQYF
- - TRBJ1-1 TRBV6-1 TGTGCCAGCGGTGCCGCGGCACGGGGGGCCACTGAAGCTTTCTTT CASGAAARGATEAFF
- many TRBJ1-2 TRBV28 TGTGCCAGCAGCCTCCTTGGGGGGGGCTCAAGTGGCTACACCTTC CASSLLGGGSSGYTF
- many TRBJ1-1 TRBV28 TGTGCCAGCAGTTTTCAGCAAGCTTTCTTT CASSFQQAFF
- - TRBJ2-1 TRBV27 TGTGCCAGCAGCTCAGGGGGGGACAGACTGAATGAGCAGTTCTTC CASSSGGDRLNEQFF
- few TRBJ2-1 TRBV18 TGTGCCAGCTCACCATCGGTGTCTACCCCTACTGAGCAGTTCTTC CASSPSVSTPTEQFF
- - TRBJ2-2 TRBV5-1 TGCGCCAGCAGCTTGGCGTCCACCACCGGGGAGCTGTTTTTT CASSLASTTGELFF
TRBD2 few TRBJ2-1 TRBV20-1 TGCAGTGCTAGAGACGTTAGCGGGAGGGAGGAGCAGTTCTTC CSARDVSGREEQFF
- many TRBJ2-1 TRBV19 TGTGCCAGTAGTATAGAACAGCACAATGAGCAGTTCTTC CASSIEQHNEQFF
- many TRBJ1-2 TRBV29-1 TGCAGCGCCCGGGAGGCGGGTTATGGCTACACCTTC CSAREAGYGYTF
TRBD2 many TRBJ2-7 TRBV20-1 TGCAGTGCTAGAGATACAGGGTCTAGCGGGACTCAGTACGAGCAGTACTTC CSARDTGSSGTQYEQYF
TRBD1 many TRBJ2-3 TRBV18 TGTGCCAGCTCACCACCGTCCCGGGACAGGCCGACAGATACGCAGTATTTT CASSPPSRDRPTDTQYF
- many TRBJ2-1 TRBV28 TGTGCCAGCAGTTCAGGCCAGTGGGTCTACAATGAGCAGTTCTTC CASSSGQWVYNEQFF
TRBD1 few TRBJ1-5 TRBV18 TGTGCCAGCTCGGCGAGTGGGACAGGGGTCACTAGCAATCAGCCCCAGCATTTT CASSASGTGVTSNQPQHF
- many TRBJ2-7 TRBV5-8 TGTGCCAGCAGCTTGCAGCTGGGCTACGAGCAGTACTTC CASSLQLGYEQYF
TRBD2 few TRBJ2-7 TRBV27 TGTGCCTCGACCCGGGAGGGTCTCTACGAGCAGTACTTC CASTREGLYEQYF
- - TRBJ2-3 TRBV5-1 TGCGCCAGCAGCTTGGCCGGCAGCTCTTACTCTGAGACAGATACGCAGTATTTT CASSLAGSSYSETDTQYF